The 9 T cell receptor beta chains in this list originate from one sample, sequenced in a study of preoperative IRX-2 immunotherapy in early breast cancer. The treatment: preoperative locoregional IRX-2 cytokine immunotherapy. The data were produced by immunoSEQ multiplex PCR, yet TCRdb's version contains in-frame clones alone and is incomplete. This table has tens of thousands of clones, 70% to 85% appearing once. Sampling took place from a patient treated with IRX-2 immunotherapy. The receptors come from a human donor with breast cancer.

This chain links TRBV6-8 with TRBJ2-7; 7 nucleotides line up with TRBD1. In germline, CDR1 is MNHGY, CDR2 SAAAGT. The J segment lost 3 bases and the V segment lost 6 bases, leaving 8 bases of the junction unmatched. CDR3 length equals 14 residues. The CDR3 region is CASSLVRDSYEQYF. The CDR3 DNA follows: TGTGCCAGCAGCCTAGTCCGGGACAGCTACGAGCAGTACTTC.

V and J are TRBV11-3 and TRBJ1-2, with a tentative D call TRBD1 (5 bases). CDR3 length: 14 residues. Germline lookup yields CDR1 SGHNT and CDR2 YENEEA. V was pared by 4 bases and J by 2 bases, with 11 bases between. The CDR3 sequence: CASSWGDRNYGYTF. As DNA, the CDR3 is TGTGCCAGCAGCTGGGGCGATAGAAACTATGGCTACACCTTC.

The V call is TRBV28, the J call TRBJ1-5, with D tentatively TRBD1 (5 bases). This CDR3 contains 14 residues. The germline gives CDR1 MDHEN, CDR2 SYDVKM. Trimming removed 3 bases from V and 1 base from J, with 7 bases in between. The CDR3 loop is CASSLTVSNQPQHF. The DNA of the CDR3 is TGTGCCAGCAGTTTGACAGTCAGCAATCAGCCCCAGCATTTT.

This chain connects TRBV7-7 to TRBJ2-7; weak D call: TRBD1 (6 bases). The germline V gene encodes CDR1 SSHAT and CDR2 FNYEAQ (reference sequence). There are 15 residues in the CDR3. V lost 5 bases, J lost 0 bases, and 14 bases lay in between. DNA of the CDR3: TGTGCCAGCAGCCCTGGACAGAGGAGCTCCTACGAGCAGTACTTC. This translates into CASSPGQRSSYEQYF. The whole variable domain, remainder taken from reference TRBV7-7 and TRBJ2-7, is GAGVSQSPRYKVTKRGQDVTLRCDPISSHATLYWYQQALGQGPEFLTYFNYEAQPDKSGLPSDRFSAERPEGSISTLTIQRTEQRDSAMYRCASSPGQRSSYEQYFGPGTRLTVT.

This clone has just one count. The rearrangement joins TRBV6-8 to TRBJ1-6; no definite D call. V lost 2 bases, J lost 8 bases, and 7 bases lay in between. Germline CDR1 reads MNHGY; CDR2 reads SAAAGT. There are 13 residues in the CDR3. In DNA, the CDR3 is TGTGCCAGCAGTTACGACTTGTATTCACCCCTCCACTTT. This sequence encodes CASSYDLYSPLHF.

The CDR3 reads CASSWGQRRYEQYF. The CDR3, as DNA: TGTGCCAGCAGTTGGGGACAGCGACGATACGAGCAGTACTTC. The chain carries TRBV28 and TRBJ2-7; TRBD1 matches at 7 bases. Trimming cost V 4 bases and J 4 bases; bases outside gene matches: 7. The CDR3 length is 14 residues. Germline V gene data show CDR1 as MDHEN and CDR2 as SYDVKM.

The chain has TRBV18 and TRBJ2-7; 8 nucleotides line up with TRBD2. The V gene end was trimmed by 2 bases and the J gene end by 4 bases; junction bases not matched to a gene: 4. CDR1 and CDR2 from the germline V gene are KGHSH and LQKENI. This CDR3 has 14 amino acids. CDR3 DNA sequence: TGTGCCAGCTCACCAAGCGGGAGTGGGTACGAGCAGTACTTC. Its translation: CASSPSGSGYEQYF.

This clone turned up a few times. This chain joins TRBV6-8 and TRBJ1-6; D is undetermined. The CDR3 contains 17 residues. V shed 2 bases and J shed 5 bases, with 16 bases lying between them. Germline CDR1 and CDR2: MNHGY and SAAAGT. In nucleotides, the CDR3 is TGTGCCAGCAGTTACCAAACCGATGTGGGGAATAATTCACCCCTCCACTTT. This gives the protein CASSYQTDVGNNSPLHF.

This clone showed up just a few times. CDR3 residues: CASSFPGVSTEAFF. CDR3 DNA sequence: TGTGCCAGCAGCTTCCCCGGGGTTTCTACTGAAGCTTTCTTT. The rearrangement links TRBV11-3 to TRBJ1-1; D gene ambiguous. Deletions cut 3 bases from V and 5 bases from J, with 13 bases between. Germline CDR1 is SGHNT and CDR2 is YENEEA. The CDR3 has 14 amino acids.